The following is a T cell receptor beta chain sequence with its context. Its antigen is as yet unknown. Per the germline V gene, CDR1 is SGHRS and CDR2 is YFSETQ. Trimming left V 0 bases short and J 8 bases short, with 14 bases between. The CDR3 totals 15 residues. Sequencing was performed with immunoSEQ multiplex PCR; in TCRdb, only in-frame clones are kept and a portion is missing. The sample holds some 500,000 clones, approximately 94% seen once. This specimen belongs to a study of shared clonotypes between healthy human individuals. Broader study findings: At large depth, rarefaction still showed sorted-subset sequencing to be incomplete. Sampling included only blood; tissue repertoires likely differ. The authors expected sequencing depth to affect clonotype sharing among donors.

The material sequenced was naive CD4+ T cells sorted from blood. Subset indicated: CD45RA+ positively selected. This receptor was identified in a woman aged 30 to 39 in good health. This rearrangement joins TRBV5-1 to TRBJ2-2; D is possibly TRBD2 (5 bases). The CDR3 DNA is TGCGCCAGCAGCTTGGCCTACGCTAGCTCGGGGGAGCTGTTTTTT. This encodes CASSLAYASSGELFF. The full variable domain, completed using reference TRBV5-1 and TRBJ2-2, is KAGVTQTPRYLIKTRGQQVTLSCSPISGHRSVSWYQQTPGQGLQFLFEYFSETQRNKGNFPGRFSGRQFSNSRSEMNVSTLELGDSALYLCASSLAYASSGELFFGEGSRLTVL.